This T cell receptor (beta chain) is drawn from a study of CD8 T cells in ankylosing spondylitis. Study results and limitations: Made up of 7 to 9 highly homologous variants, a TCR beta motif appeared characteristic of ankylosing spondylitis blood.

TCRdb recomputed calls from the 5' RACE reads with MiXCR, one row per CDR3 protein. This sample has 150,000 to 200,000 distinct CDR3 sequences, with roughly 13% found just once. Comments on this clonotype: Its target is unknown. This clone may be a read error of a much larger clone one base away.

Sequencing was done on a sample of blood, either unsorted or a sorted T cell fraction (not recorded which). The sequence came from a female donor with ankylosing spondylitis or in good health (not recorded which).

CDR3 DNA: TGTGCCAACAGTGAAGATAGCGGGAGGGCCGGTGCGGTGTTCTTC. This sequence encodes CANSEDSGRAGAVFF. The chain recombines TRBV2 with TRBJ2-1; TRBD2 matches at 11 bases. Germline CDR1 SNHLY, CDR2 FYNNEI. The CDR3 is 15 amino acids.